One sample yielded the 7 T cell receptor beta chains listed below, sequenced in a study of blood T cell repertoires in COVID-19. Sequencing was performed with immunoSEQ multiplex PCR; in TCRdb, only in-frame clones are kept and a portion is missing. The sample has some 110,000 clones, roughly 81% seen once; the top ten hold roughly 1.5%. The specimen sequenced was peripheral blood. The receptor source for this set is a man between 35 and 55 years old with acute or convalescent COVID-19.

The genes are TRBV15 and TRBJ2-1, with 9 bases identical to TRBD1. CDR1 is LNHNV and CDR2 is YYDKDF in the germline V gene (reference sequence). This CDR3 comprises 14 residues. V shed 0 bases, J shed 6 bases, and the junction held 0 bases outside the gene matches. The CDR3 protein is CATSRETGGNEQFF. The CDR3 DNA sequence: TGTGCCACCAGCAGAGAGACAGGGGGCAATGAGCAGTTCTTC.

The V call is TRBV7-9, the J call TRBJ1-2; D gene uncertain. Trimming pared 3 bases from V and 4 bases from J, leaving 6 bases between. The CDR3 is 12 amino acids. Germline V gives CDR1 SEHNR, CDR2 FQNEAQ (reference sequence). The CDR3 coding sequence is TGTGCCAGCAGCTTTGACACCTATGGCTACACCTTC. This sequence encodes CASSFDTYGYTF.

The CDR3 region has the DNA TGCGCCAGCAGCCGAGCCGGGATCCTTTCTGAAGCTTTCTTT. As protein: CASSRAGILSEAFF. This chain uses TRBV5-1 with TRBJ1-1; D remains ambiguous. The ends were cut back, 4 bases at V and 6 bases at J, with 16 bases in the middle. CDR1 SGHRS and CDR2 YFSETQ come from the germline V gene. The CDR3 is made up of 14 amino acids.

The chain joins TRBV7-2 to TRBJ1-5; perhaps TRBD1 as D (5 bases). The CDR3 length is 16 residues. The V end was cut by 5 bases, the J end by 0 bases, with 14 bases between. From germline, CDR1 is SGHTA and CDR2 FQGNSA. CDR3 bases: TGTGCCAGCAGCCTGATGGGGGGTAATAGCAATCAGCCCCAGCATTTT. Protein: CASSLMGGNSNQPQHF.

The chain carries TRBV7-9 and TRBJ2-5, with D maybe TRBD2 (5 bases). Germline-derived CDR1 and CDR2 are SEHNR and FQNEAQ (reference sequence). V gave up 6 bases and J gave up 3 bases, with 14 bases separating them. This CDR3 region has 14 residues. The CDR3 coding sequence is TGTGCCAGCAGTATCACAACCGGGGAAGAGACCCAGTACTTC. Amino acids: CASSITTGEETQYF.

This rearrangement joins TRBV24-1 to TRBJ2-2; D is undetermined. This CDR3 has 15 residues. In germline, CDR1 is KGHDR, CDR2 SFDVKD. V lost 3 bases to trimming and J lost 2 bases, with 9 bases between them. In DNA, the CDR3 is TGTGCCACCAGTGATCGAACAGTCAACACCGGGGAGCTGTTTTTT. Translated, it gives CATSDRTVNTGELFF.

The chain combines TRBV11-1 with TRBJ2-3; no clear D. Germline CDR1 SGHAT, CDR2 FQDESV (reference sequence). Trimming cost V 1 base and J 1 base, with 9 bases left between them. The CDR3 sequence is 15 residues long. CDR3 bases: TGTGCCAGCAGCTTAGTAGTAGGAGGCACAGATACGCAGTATTTT. The encoded protein is CASSLVVGGTDTQYF.